This T cell receptor (beta chain) was recovered during a study of blood T cell repertoires in COVID-19. Study in general: COVID-19 samples from acute and convalescent phases originated in the United States, Italy and Spain.

Source study methods: The authors estimated nucleated cell counts from reference gene primer amplification. Method: immunoSEQ multiplex PCR; TCRdb's copy keeps in-frame clones and lacks some. V, J and clone size were drawn from that table, and D and trimming were deduced from the DNA. The table includes some 100,000 clones, roughly 92% detected once. V was pared by 0 bases and J by 0 bases, with 6 bases between. The CDR3 contains 14 residues. In germline, CDR1 is SGHRS, CDR2 YFSETQ. The chain is built from TRBV5-1 and TRBJ1-1; D is unclear. This TCR was recovered from a man in his sixties with acute or convalescent COVID-19. Sequencing was done on a sample of peripheral blood. For the CDR3, the DNA is TGCGCCAGCAGCTTGGCGGTCATGAACACTGAAGCTTTCTTT. It translates to CASSLAVMNTEAFF. Complete variable domain (other parts from reference TRBV5-1 and TRBJ1-1): KAGVTQTPRYLIKTRGQQVTLSCSPISGHRSVSWYQQTPGQGLQFLFEYFSETQRNKGNFPGRFSGRQFSNSRSEMNVSTLELGDSALYLCASSLAVMNTEAFFGQGTRLTVV.